The source of this T cell receptor (beta chain) is a study of blood T cells in healthy people across ages (dated by TCRdb to about 2015). Study-level background: Template switching captured roughly one uniquely barcoded TCR beta cDNA molecule per two T cells in model experiments. Age-related changes in TCR beta repertoire diversity were measured in the study by deep sequencing normalized with unique cDNA molecular identifiers. The donors were split into four age groups: young (average approximately 16 years), middle-aged (39), aged (about 62) and long-lived (roughly 88). To avoid experimental bias, donors of different ages were randomly spread across the sequencing lanes. Two additional independent replicas of 1 million unique cDNA reads from the same blood draw were analyzed for two donors (one aged 18 to 30 and one aged 80 or older). Results and caveats for the whole study, not just this receptor: Because profiling used bulk unsorted PBMCs, naive and antigen-experienced compartments could not be compared conclusively. A strong correlation was found between observed TCR beta diversity and the percentage of naive T cells measured by flow cytometry. As age increased, observed TCR beta diversity per million T cells dropped in a roughly linear way, and a significant reduction was already evident by age 40. Because the CMV infection status of the donors was unknown, age-related changes in expanded clonotypes may potentially have been confounded. The long-lived group showed more naive CD4+ T cells, fewer expanded clones and increased TCR diversity than the aged group, suggesting age selection. Estimates of total diversity from one million sequenced T cells were regarded as lower bounds and underestimates.

The library was produced with 5' RACE. The sequencing machine was an Illumina HiSeq 2500. A second PCR of about 7 to 12 cycles was run with a J-beta primer mix and a sample-barcoded 5' primer. A unique molecular identifier was introduced onto each TCR beta cDNA molecule by a template-switch 5' adaptor carrying 12 random nucleotides. Each sample yielded at least 3 million CDR3-containing paired-end reads. The Mint cDNA synthesis kit, primed by a TRBC-specific oligonucleotide, was used to synthesize first-strand cDNA from all RNA. After uracil-DNA glycosylase treatment, a first 18-cycle PCR used universal primers M1SS and BC2_uni_R on all cDNA. The authors' analysis ran thus. Normalization of each sample was performed by random selection of 1 million high-quality reads, each carrying a distinct molecular identifier. Reads with shared molecular identifiers were discarded instead of being binned into consensus sequences. MiTCR, set to a Q25 quality threshold and the strictest error-elimination algorithm, was used for CDR3 identification, clonotype clustering and error correction. A nonparametric unseen species model with Euler transformation was used to estimate lower-bound total TCR beta diversity. The raw public reads went through TCRdb reprocessing: fastp at Q25, MiXCR clone calling, in-frame beta chains kept. Rows with one shared CDR3 protein collapse into an entry with the most common genes and DNA. The V and J calls follow TCRdb's processing rather than the paper's. This sample has 780,000 or so distinct CDR3 sequences in its table, and 45% to 70% of those were observed once. The ten biggest clones cover approximately 24% of the sample.

This clonotype has more than one count but fewer than ten. Its antigen has not been determined. Base qualities are not recorded, but no much larger clone differs from it by a single base. Donors were 40 or so systemically healthy Caucasian individuals from Russia aged roughly 6 to 95 years. About 10 milliliters of peripheral blood were drawn from each donor into EDTA-treated Vacutainer tubes. Ficoll-Paque density-gradient centrifugation was used to isolate PBMCs, with at least 7 million per sample. Trizol reagent was used to extract total RNA from PBMCs, with at least 6 micrograms per sample. For every donor, an aliquot of PBMCs went through flow cytometry to measure the percentages of naive CD45RAhigh/CD27high T cells. V is pared back by 1 base and J by 0 bases, with 13 bases lying between the germline termini. The CDR3 runs 16 residues from the cysteine to the phenylalanine. Only the CDR3 DNA stays, 48 bases, in frame from base 1. CDR1 SGHTA and CDR2 FQGNSA were looked up in the germline V gene.

This TCR derives from a man between 40 and 49 years old in good health. The sample taken for sequencing was blood. The chain is encoded by TRBV7-2 joined to TRBJ2-7; the D gene is possibly TRBD1 or TRBD2, with 5 bases matching each. The CDR3 is CASSLVGGSSSYEQYF. The nucleotides read TGTGCCAGCAGCTTAGTTGGGGGAAGCAGCTCCTACGAGCAGTACTTC. The entire variable domain, with the stretches around the CDR3 drawn from the reference TRBV7-2 and TRBJ2-7 proteins, is GAGVSQSPSNKVTEKGKDVELRCDPISGHTALYWYRQSLGQGLEFLIYFQGNSAPDKSGLPSDRFSAERTGGSVSTLTIQRTQQEDSAVYLCASSLVGGSSSYEQYFGPGTRLTVT.